This T cell receptor (beta chain) was retrieved from a study of blood T cell repertoires in COVID-19. On the study more broadly: The origin of the acute and convalescent COVID-19 samples was the United States, Italy and Spain.

The CDR3 contains 13 residues. The V end lost 3 bases, the J end lost 7 bases, and 12 bases lay between the germline ends. In germline, CDR1 is KGHSH, CDR2 LQKENI. In the authors' workflow: Quantification of nucleated cells was approximated via reference gene primer amplification. Sequencing used immunoSEQ multiplex PCR; TCRdb keeps in-frame clones, though not all of them. V and J calls and clone size are copied from that table; D and trimming were computed from the DNA. This sample has 55,000 to 70,000 clones, with about 90% found just once. The sequencing input was peripheral blood. The source is a woman between 45 and 60 years old with COVID-19, enrolled during active disease. This chain uses TRBV18 with TRBJ1-2; perhaps TRBD1 as D (5 bases). The CDR3 is CASSPKDSRGYTF. CDR3 sequence (DNA): TGTGCCAGCTCACCTAAAGACAGCCGTGGCTACACCTTC.